A single sample is the source of the 15 T cell receptor beta chains below, sequenced in a study of T-cell reconstitution after alpha-beta-depleted transplantation in children. TCRbeta library preparation incorporated unique molecular identifiers. Each CDR3 protein is one row after TCRdb ran MiXCR on the PCR reads. The sample holds 780,000 or so distinct CDR3 sequences, 16% seen once. The material sequenced was PBMCs, mostly from graft donor cells, taken 360 days after TCRalphabeta/CD19-depleted stem cell transplant. These receptors originate from a male patient under 18 who had a stem cell transplant for acute lymphoblastic leukemia, so the T cells may come from the graft donor.

This chain connects TRBV19 to TRBJ2-7, with D perhaps TRBD1 (6 bases). CDR1 and CDR2 (germline): LNHDA, SQIVND (reference sequence). Trimming left V 5 bases short and J 2 bases short, with 16 bases between. The CDR3 is 15 amino acids. In DNA, the CDR3 is TGTGCCAGTAGTTGGGGCACAGGGCCTGCCTACGAGCAGTACTTC. It translates to CASSWGTGPAYEQYF. Full variable domain (outside the CDR3, taken from reference TRBV19 and TRBJ2-7): DGGITQSPKYLFRKEGQNVTLSCEQNLNHDAMYWYRQDPGQGLRLIYYSQIVNDFQKGDIAEGYSVSREKKESFPLTVTSAQKNPTAFYLCASSWGTGPAYEQYFGPGTRLTVT.

The sample holds a few counts of this clonotype. The V and J genes are TRBV25-1 and TRBJ2-5; 11 bases fit TRBD2. Losses at the gene ends were 0 bases for V and 3 bases for J; bases not matched to a gene: 9. Germline assignment: CDR1 MGHDK and CDR2 SYGVNS. The CDR3 spans 18 residues. This CDR3 is CASSEYITSGSWEETQYF. CDR3 DNA: TGTGCCAGCAGTGAATATATCACTAGCGGGAGTTGGGAAGAGACCCAGTACTTC.

This clonotype was recorded a few times. J is TRBJ1-1 and V is TRBV7-9; possibly TRBD1 for D (6 bases). The germline V gene encodes CDR1 SEHNR and CDR2 FQNEAQ (reference sequence). The CDR3 is 17 amino acids. Trimming took off 2 bases at V and 0 bases at J, with 16 bases between the two ends. DNA for the CDR3: TGTGCCAGCAGCTTATTGCTATCACAGGGCTTGAACACTGAAGCTTTCTTT. As protein: CASSLLLSQGLNTEAFF.

The chain recombines TRBV5-1 with TRBJ2-7; D might be TRBD2 (5 bases). The CDR3 covers 13 residues. V was pared by 10 bases and J by 5 bases, with 19 bases between. Germline V CDR1 and CDR2: SGHRS, YFSETQ. The CDR3 here is CAAGQRRSNEQYF. CDR3 nucleotide sequence: TGCGCCGCGGGTCAGAGGAGGTCCAACGAGCAGTACTTC.

The sample holds a few counts of this clonotype. The genes are TRBV18 and TRBJ2-5; D remains unclear. CDR3 size: 15 residues. The germline gives CDR1 KGHSH, CDR2 LQKENI. Trimming removed 3 bases at V and 4 bases at J, with 15 bases between. The CDR3 DNA follows: TGTGCCAGCTCACCGGGTTTGGGTACGGCAGAGACCCAGTACTTC. It translates to CASSPGLGTAETQYF.

The table lists this clonotype with a few counts. This chain uses TRBV6-2 or TRBV6-3 with TRBJ2-7; D is unresolved. This CDR3 is 16 amino acids long. Germline assignment: CDR1 MNHEY and CDR2 SVGEGT. V shed 2 bases and J shed 3 bases, with 17 bases lying between them. DNA of the CDR3: TGTGCCAGCAGTTACGGTGTCGCCCAAAGCCTCTACGAGCAGTACTTC. This gives the protein CASSYGVAQSLYEQYF.

This chain uses TRBV24-1 with TRBJ2-1; D remains unclear. V lost 10 bases and J 9 bases, leaving 18 bases between the germline ends. Germline V gene sequence: CDR1 KGHDR, CDR2 SFDVKD. The CDR3 contains 13 residues. The CDR3 DNA follows: TGTGCCACGGTAGACCGCCTCAGTAGTGAGCAGTTCTTC. Amino acid sequence: CATVDRLSSEQFF.

The chain uses TRBV18 and TRBJ1-5; TRBD1 is a possible D gene (5 bases). Germline V gives CDR1 KGHSH, CDR2 LQKENI. The V end lost 2 bases, the J end lost 3 bases, and 8 bases lay between the germline ends. The CDR3 is made up of 14 amino acids. The CDR3 sequence: CASSPDSPNQPQHF. CDR3 nucleotides: TGTGCCAGCTCACCAGACAGTCCCAATCAGCCCCAGCATTTT.

The chain carries TRBV7-2 and TRBJ2-3, with 9 nucleotides matching TRBD2. The CDR3 has 16 amino acids. Germline CDR1 SGHTA, CDR2 FQGNSA. The V and J ends lost 6 bases and 0 bases, in that order; junction bases with no gene match: 7. This CDR3 is CASRFTSGLSTDTQYF. CDR3 in DNA: TGTGCCAGCAGGTTTACTAGCGGGCTTAGCACAGATACGCAGTATTTT.

V usage is TRBV12-3 or TRBV12-4 and J usage is TRBJ1-2; 7 nucleotides line up with TRBD1. The V and J ends lost 5 bases and 4 bases, in that order; junction bases with no gene match: 7. The CDR3 extends over 14 amino acids. CDR3 coding DNA: TGTGCCAGCAGTCGAACAGGGGTCGGCTATGGCTACACCTTC. This gives the protein CASSRTGVGYGYTF.

V usage is TRBV7-3 and J usage is TRBJ2-1, with unresolved D. The CDR3 spans 14 residues. Looked up from germline, CDR1 is SGHTA and CDR2 is FQGTGA. With 8 bases removed from V and 3 bases from J, the gap between germline ends came to 14 bases. In nucleotides, the CDR3 is TGTGCCAGCTCTCCCGATAGACACTACAATGAGCAGTTCTTC. Protein: CASSPDRHYNEQFF.

In the case of this clonotype: The CDR3 does not close with the conserved phenylalanine or tryptophan, likely indicating a read error. The rearrangement joins TRBV5-1 to TRBJ1-4, with 9 positions matching TRBD1. The germline CDR1 and CDR2 sequences are SGHRS and YFSETQ. The J segment lost 10 bases and the V segment lost 4 bases, leaving 5 bases of the junction unmatched. This CDR3 is 13 amino acids long. The chain's CDR3 is CASSQGTGRKLFL. The CDR3 DNA follows: TGCGCCAGCAGCCAGGGGACAGGGCGAAAACTGTTTCTT.

The V and J genes are TRBV30 and TRBJ2-5; TRBD2 matches at 13 bases. The CDR3 consists of 17 residues. The V segment lost 3 bases and the J segment 5 bases; nucleotides outside the gene matches: 12. Germline-derived CDR1 and CDR2 are GTSNPN and SVGIG (reference sequence). The CDR3 protein is CAWRMGWTSGSSETQYF. The DNA for the CDR3 is TGTGCCTGGAGGATGGGTTGGACTAGCGGGAGCAGTGAGACCCAGTACTTC.

This clonotype came up a few times. CDR3 sequence reads: CASPTVGVRNEQFF. The DNA for the CDR3 is TGTGCCAGCCCCACAGTAGGGGTTAGGAATGAGCAGTTCTTC. The chain recombines TRBV18 with TRBJ2-1; D is possibly TRBD1 (5 bases). Germline V gene data show CDR1 as KGHSH and CDR2 as LQKENI. Trimming stripped 8 bases from V and 7 bases from J, with 18 bases between. This CDR3 comprises 14 residues.

This clonotype was counted only a few times. The CDR3 DNA reads TGTGCCAGTACTCCGGGAGTGGGGGGCCTTTATATCGATGAGCAGTTCTTC. Protein product: CASTPGVGGLYIDEQFF. The chain recombines TRBV19 with TRBJ2-1; D tentatively fits TRBD1 or TRBD2 (6 bases each). In germline, CDR1 is LNHDA, CDR2 SQIVND (reference sequence). The V gene lost 7 bases and the J gene lost 8 bases, with 27 bases spanning the gap. The CDR3 consists of 17 residues.